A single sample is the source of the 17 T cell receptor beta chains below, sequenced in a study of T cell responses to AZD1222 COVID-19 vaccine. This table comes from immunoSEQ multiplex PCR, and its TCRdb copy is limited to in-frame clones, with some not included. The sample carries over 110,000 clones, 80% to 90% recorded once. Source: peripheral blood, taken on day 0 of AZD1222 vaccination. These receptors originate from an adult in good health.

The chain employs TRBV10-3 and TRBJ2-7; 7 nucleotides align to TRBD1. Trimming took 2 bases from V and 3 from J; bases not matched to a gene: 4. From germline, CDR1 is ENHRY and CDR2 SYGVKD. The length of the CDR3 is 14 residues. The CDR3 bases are TGTGCCATCAGTGAGAGACAGGGTAACTACGAGCAGTACTTC. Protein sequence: CAISERQGNYEQYF.

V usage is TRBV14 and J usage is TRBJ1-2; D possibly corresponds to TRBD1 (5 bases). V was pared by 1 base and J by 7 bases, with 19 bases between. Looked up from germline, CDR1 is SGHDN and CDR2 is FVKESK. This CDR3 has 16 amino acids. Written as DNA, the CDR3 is TGTGCCAGCAGCCAAGGATTGGGCAGGGCTCGCGCTGGCTACACCTTC. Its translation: CASSQGLGRARAGYTF.

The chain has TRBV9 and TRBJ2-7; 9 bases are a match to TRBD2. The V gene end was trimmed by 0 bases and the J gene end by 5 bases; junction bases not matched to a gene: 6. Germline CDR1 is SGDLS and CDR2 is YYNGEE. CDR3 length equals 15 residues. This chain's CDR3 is CASSVDGTSFNEQYF. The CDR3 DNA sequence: TGTGCCAGCAGCGTAGACGGGACTAGCTTTAACGAGCAGTACTTC.

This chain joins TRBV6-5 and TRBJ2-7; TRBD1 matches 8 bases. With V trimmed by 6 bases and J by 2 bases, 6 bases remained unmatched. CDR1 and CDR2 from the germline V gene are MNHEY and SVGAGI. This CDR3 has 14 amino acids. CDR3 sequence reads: CASSPQTGAYEQYF. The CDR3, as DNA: TGTGCCAGCAGCCCCCAGACAGGGGCCTACGAGCAGTACTTC.

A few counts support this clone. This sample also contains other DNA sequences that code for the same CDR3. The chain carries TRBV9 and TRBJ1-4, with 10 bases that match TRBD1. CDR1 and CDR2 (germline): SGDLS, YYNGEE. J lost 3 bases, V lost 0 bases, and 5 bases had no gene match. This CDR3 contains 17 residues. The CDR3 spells CASSVGDRGGANEKLFF. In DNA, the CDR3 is TGTGCCAGCAGCGTAGGGGACAGGGGCGGTGCTAATGAAAAACTGTTTTTT.

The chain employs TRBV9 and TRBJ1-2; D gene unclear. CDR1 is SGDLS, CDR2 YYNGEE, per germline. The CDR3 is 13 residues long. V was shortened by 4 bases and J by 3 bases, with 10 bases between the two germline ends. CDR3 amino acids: CASSLGGHYGYTF. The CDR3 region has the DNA TGTGCCAGCAGCTTGGGAGGGCACTATGGCTACACCTTC.

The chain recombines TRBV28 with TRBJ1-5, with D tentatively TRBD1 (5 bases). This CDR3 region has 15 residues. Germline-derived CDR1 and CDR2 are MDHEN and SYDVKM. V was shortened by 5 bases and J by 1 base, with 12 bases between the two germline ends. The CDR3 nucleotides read TGTGCCAGCAGTGGATACAGGTACAGCAATCAGCCCCAGCATTTT. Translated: CASSGYRYSNQPQHF.

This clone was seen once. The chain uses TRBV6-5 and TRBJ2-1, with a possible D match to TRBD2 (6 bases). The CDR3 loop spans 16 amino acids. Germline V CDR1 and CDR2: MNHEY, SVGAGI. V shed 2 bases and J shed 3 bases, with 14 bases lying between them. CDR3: CASSYRALAIYNEQFF. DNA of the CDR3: TGTGCCAGCAGTTACCGTGCACTAGCTATCTACAATGAGCAGTTCTTC.

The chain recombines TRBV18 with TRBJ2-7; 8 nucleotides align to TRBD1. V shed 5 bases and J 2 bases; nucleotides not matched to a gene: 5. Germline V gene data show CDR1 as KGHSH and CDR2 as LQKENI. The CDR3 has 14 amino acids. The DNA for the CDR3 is TGTGCCAGCTCAAGGGGGACAGGTCCCTACGAGCAGTACTTC. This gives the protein CASSRGTGPYEQYF.

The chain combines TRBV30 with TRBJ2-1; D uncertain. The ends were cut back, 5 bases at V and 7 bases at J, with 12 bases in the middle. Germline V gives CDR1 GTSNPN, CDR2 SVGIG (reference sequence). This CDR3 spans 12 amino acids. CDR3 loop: CAWGKVRNEQFF. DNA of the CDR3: TGTGCCTGGGGTAAGGTGAGGAATGAGCAGTTCTTC.

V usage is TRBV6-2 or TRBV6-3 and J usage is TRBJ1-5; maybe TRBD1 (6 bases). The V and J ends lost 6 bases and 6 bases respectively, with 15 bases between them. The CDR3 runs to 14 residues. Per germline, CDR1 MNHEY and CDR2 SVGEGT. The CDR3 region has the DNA TGTGCCAGCAGCTCGGACAGCCGGCCTCAGCCCCAGCATTTT. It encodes CASSSDSRPQPQHF.

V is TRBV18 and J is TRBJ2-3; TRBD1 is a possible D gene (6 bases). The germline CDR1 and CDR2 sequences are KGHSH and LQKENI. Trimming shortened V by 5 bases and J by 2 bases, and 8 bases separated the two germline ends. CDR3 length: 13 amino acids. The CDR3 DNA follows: TGTGCCAGCTCAAGGGACACCACAGATACGCAGTATTTT. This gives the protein CASSRDTTDTQYF.

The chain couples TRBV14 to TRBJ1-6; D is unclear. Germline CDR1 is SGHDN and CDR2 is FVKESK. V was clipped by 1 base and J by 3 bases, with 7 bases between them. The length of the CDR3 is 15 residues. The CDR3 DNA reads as TGTGCCAGCAGCCAAGTCCAGGACTATAATTCACCCCTCCACTTT. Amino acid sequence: CASSQVQDYNSPLHF.

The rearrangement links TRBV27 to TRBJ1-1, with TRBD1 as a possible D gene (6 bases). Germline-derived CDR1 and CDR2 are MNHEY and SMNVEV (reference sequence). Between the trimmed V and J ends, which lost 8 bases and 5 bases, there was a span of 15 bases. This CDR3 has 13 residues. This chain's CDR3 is CASEGGEGTEAFF. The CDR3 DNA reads TGTGCCAGCGAGGGGGGGGAGGGGACTGAAGCTTTCTTT.

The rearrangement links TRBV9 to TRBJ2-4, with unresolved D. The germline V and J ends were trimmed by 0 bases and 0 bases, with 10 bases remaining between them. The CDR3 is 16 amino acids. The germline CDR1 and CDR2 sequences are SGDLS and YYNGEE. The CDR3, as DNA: TGTGCCAGCAGCGTAGAGGGCGGTGTAGCCAAAAACATTCAGTACTTC. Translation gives CASSVEGGVAKNIQYF. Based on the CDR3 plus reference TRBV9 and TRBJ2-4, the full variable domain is DSGVTQTPKHLITATGQRVTLRCSPRSGDLSVYWYQQSLDQGLQFLIQYYNGEERAKGNILERFSAQQFPDLHSELNLSSLELGDSALYFCASSVEGGVAKNIQYFGAGTRLSVL.

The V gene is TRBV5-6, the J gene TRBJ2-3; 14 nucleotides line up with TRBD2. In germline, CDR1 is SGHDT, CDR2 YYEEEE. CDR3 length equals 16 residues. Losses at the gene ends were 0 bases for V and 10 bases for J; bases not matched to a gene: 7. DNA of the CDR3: TGTGCCAGCAGCTTGGGACTAGCGGGAGGGCCGCCGGCGCAGTATTTT. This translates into CASSLGLAGGPPAQYF.

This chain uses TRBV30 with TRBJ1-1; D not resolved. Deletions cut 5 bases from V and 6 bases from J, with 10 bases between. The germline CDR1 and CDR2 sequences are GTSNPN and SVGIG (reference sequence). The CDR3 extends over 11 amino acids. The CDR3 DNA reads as TGTGCCTGGGGGGTAGGGCCTGAAGCTTTCTTT. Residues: CAWGVGPEAFF. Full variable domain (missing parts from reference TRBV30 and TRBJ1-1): SQTIHQWPATLVQPVGSPLSLECTVEGTSNPNLYWYRQAAGRGLQLLFYSVGIGQISSEVPQNLSASRPQDRQFILSSKKLLLSDSGFYLCAWGVGPEAFFGQGTRLTVV.